The 17 T cell receptor beta chains presented below share a single source sample, sequenced in a study of T cell responses to AZD1222 COVID-19 vaccine. Some clones are missing from TCRdb's copy, which holds only in-frame ones; the method was immunoSEQ multiplex PCR. The table records 65,000 to 100,000 clones, approximately 90% of them present only once. The starting material was peripheral blood, obtained 28 days after the second AZD1222 dose. These TCRs come from an adult who received the AZD1222 COVID-19 vaccine.

This clone appeared once. The chain uses TRBV19 and TRBJ2-1; 9 bases line up with TRBD2. V shed 4 bases, J shed 3 bases, and the junction held 1 base outside the gene matches. The CDR3 length is 14 residues. CDR1 and CDR2 from the germline V gene are LNHDA and SQIVND (reference sequence). Here the CDR3 DNA reads TGTGCCAGTAGTAATAGCGGGGGCTACAATGAGCAGTTCTTC. This translates into CASSNSGGYNEQFF.

The CDR3 nucleotides read TGCAGTGCTGTCCCCGACAGGGAAGCTTTCTTT. Amino acid sequence: CSAVPDREAFF. The chain recombines TRBV20-1 with TRBJ1-1, with TRBD1 as a possible D gene (6 bases). CDR1 and CDR2 (germline): DFQATT, SNEGSKA (reference sequence). V was clipped by 5 bases and J by 8 bases, with 12 bases between them. The CDR3 is made up of 11 amino acids.

This chain joins TRBV2 and TRBJ1-1; D uncertain. This CDR3 has 13 amino acids. V was shortened by 10 bases and J by 5 bases, with 17 bases between the two germline ends. Germline V gene lookup returns CDR1 SNHLY and CDR2 FYNNEI. The CDR3 DNA sequence: TGTGCCACCCCCCGTGGGGTCGGTACTGAAGCTTTCTTT. Amino acids: CATPRGVGTEAFF.

The chain recombines TRBV19 with TRBJ2-7, with a possible D match to TRBD1 (5 bases). Germline lookup yields CDR1 LNHDA and CDR2 SQIVND (reference sequence). Trimming cost V 1 base and J 2 bases, with 9 bases left between them. The length of the CDR3 is 14 residues. Here the CDR3 DNA reads TGTGCCAGTAGTATAGTAGGGGAAACCTACGAGCAGTACTTC. It encodes CASSIVGETYEQYF.

The J gene is TRBJ2-7, the V gene TRBV5-4, with TRBD1 matching over 8 bases. The CDR3 runs 15 residues. The V and J ends lost 4 bases and 5 bases, in that order; junction bases with no gene match: 11. Germline values: CDR1 SGHNT, CDR2 YYREEE (reference sequence). The CDR3 coding sequence is TGTGCCAGCAGCGGGCAGGGGGCGCAAAGACACGAGCAGTACTTC. Translated: CASSGQGAQRHEQYF.

This clone is a singleton in its sample. V and J are TRBV4-1 and TRBJ2-3; D uncertain. V was trimmed by 4 bases and J by 2 bases, leaving 10 bases between them. CDR1 MGHRA and CDR2 YSYEKL come from the germline V gene. The CDR3 covers 14 residues. CDR3 amino acids: CASSPQSHTDTQYF. In DNA, the CDR3 is TGCGCCAGCAGCCCGCAGTCCCACACAGATACGCAGTATTTT.

V and J are TRBV7-9 and TRBJ2-1, with D perhaps assigned TRBD1 or TRBD2 (5 bases each). Between the trimmed V and J ends, which lost 5 bases and 2 bases, there was a span of 16 bases. CDR3 length equals 16 residues. In germline, CDR1 is SEHNR, CDR2 FQNEAQ (reference sequence). The CDR3 DNA is TGTGCCAGCAGCCCCCATGGGGACGCGACCTACAATGAGCAGTTCTTC. It translates to CASSPHGDATYNEQFF.

This chain uses TRBV2 with TRBJ2-7; D gene uncertain. This CDR3 is built from 11 residues. V was trimmed by 8 bases and J by 1 base, leaving 6 bases between them. The germline V gene has CDR1 SNHLY and CDR2 FYNNEI. This CDR3 is CASSQSYEQYF. The CDR3 DNA reads as TGTGCCAGCTCTCAATCCTACGAGCAGTACTTC.

The V gene is TRBV6-5, the J gene TRBJ2-5; D might be TRBD1 (5 bases). CDR3 size: 14 residues. Germline CDR1 MNHEY, CDR2 SVGAGI. V was cut by 2 bases and J by 4 bases, with 11 bases left in between. CDR3 nucleotides: TGTGCCAGCAGTTACGGGCAGGGAAGAGAGACCCAGTACTTC. Translation: CASSYGQGRETQYF.

J is TRBJ2-7 and V is TRBV6-5; 9 positions agree with TRBD2. V gave up 6 bases and J gave up 6 bases; unmatched junction bases: 6. The CDR3 is 13 amino acids. CDR1 and CDR2 from the germline V gene are MNHEY and SVGAGI. The CDR3 coding sequence is TGTGCCAGCAGGGAGCGGGAGGTTGCCGAGCAGTACTTC. It is translated as CASREREVAEQYF.

This clone was recorded a few times. V and J are TRBV19 and TRBJ2-7, with 7 bases identical to TRBD1. CDR3 length: 15 amino acids. V shed 0 bases, J shed 3 bases, and the junction held 5 bases outside the gene matches. Germline V gives CDR1 LNHDA, CDR2 SQIVND (reference sequence). CDR3 loop: CASSIDRDSNYEQYF. CDR3 DNA sequence: TGTGCCAGTAGTATAGATAGGGACAGCAACTACGAGCAGTACTTC.

The chain joins TRBV14 to TRBJ2-1; TRBD2 agrees at 13 bases. The junction had 1 base not matched to a gene; V was cut back by 4 bases and J by 1 base. Looked up from germline, CDR1 is SGHDN and CDR2 is FVKESK. The CDR3 totals 16 residues. CDR3 bases: TGTGCCAGCAGCCCACTAGCGGGAGGGTCCTACAATGAGCAGTTCTTC. It translates to CASSPLAGGSYNEQFF.

The chain links TRBV28 to TRBJ1-2; TRBD1 might be the D (5 bases). The V gene's germline CDR1 is MDHEN and CDR2 SYDVKM. This CDR3 region has 14 residues. Trimming shortened V by 1 base and J by 5 bases, and 11 bases separated the two germline ends. In DNA, the CDR3 is TGTGCCAGCAGTTTATCGGGCAGGGAGTATGGCTACACCTTC. Translation gives CASSLSGREYGYTF.

The rearrangement uses TRBV29-1 and TRBJ2-7; perhaps D is TRBD1 or TRBD2 (5 bases each). The CDR3 is made up of 11 amino acids. V was cut by 3 bases and J by 5 bases, with 8 bases left in between. Germline V lookup: CDR1 SQVTM, CDR2 ANQGSEA. The CDR3 spells CSVDGAHEQYF. The CDR3 coding sequence is TGCAGCGTTGACGGGGCCCACGAGCAGTACTTC.

The chain recombines TRBV7-6 with TRBJ2-1; 9 nucleotides match TRBD2. CDR1 is SGHVS, CDR2 FNYEAQ, per germline. V was clipped by 5 bases and J by 6 bases; unmatched bases: 5. The CDR3 covers 14 residues. CDR3 protein: CASSRGTSLNEQFF. CDR3 nucleotide sequence: TGTGCCAGCAGCAGGGGGACTAGCCTCAATGAGCAGTTCTTC.

The CDR3 nucleotides read TGTGCCAGCAGCTTAATGGGAGGGGTAGCGGGAGTCTACGAGCAGTACTTC. Encoded protein: CASSLMGGVAGVYEQYF. This chain joins TRBV7-9 and TRBJ2-7, with TRBD2 matching 9 bases. The V gene end was trimmed by 2 bases and the J gene end by 3 bases; junction bases not matched to a gene: 11. The CDR3 is 17 amino acids. Germline assignment: CDR1 SEHNR and CDR2 FQNEAQ (reference sequence).

This clone was picked up one time. The genes are TRBV5-5 and TRBJ1-1, with TRBD1 as a possible D gene (5 bases). This CDR3 is 14 amino acids long. V lost 4 bases and J lost 1, with 11 bases in between. Germline V gene sequence: CDR1 SGHKS, CDR2 YYEKEE (reference sequence). CDR3 DNA: TGTGCCAGCAGCCCGGGACCCACGAACACTGAAGCTTTCTTT. Its translation: CASSPGPTNTEAFF.